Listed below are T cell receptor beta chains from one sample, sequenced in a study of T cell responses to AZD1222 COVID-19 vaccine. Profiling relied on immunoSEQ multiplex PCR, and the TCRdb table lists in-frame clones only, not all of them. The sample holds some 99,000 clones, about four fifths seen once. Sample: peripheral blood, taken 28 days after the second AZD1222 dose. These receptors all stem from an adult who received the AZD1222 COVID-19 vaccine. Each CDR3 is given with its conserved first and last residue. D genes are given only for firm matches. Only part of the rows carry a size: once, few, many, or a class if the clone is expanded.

cdr3_aa: CASSIFGGGYTEAFF
cdr3_nt: TGTGCCAGTAGTATATTCGGGGGAGGGTACACTGAAGCTTTCTTT
j_call: TRBJ1-1
d_call: NA
clone_size: NA
v_call: TRBV19

cdr3_aa: CASSDPSGTGMDTQYF
cdr3_nt: TGCGCCAGCAGTGACCCGAGTGGGACAGGGATGGATACGCAGTATTTT
j_call: TRBJ2-3
d_call: TRBD1
clone_size: NA
v_call: TRBV10-1

cdr3_aa: CASHGGSAGELFF
cdr3_nt: TGTGCCAGCCATGGGGGATCGGCCGGGGAGCTGTTTTTT
j_call: TRBJ2-2
d_call: NA
clone_size: NA
v_call: TRBV3-1/TRBV3-2

cdr3_aa: CASEIAGGREQYF
cdr3_nt: TGTGCCAGCGAGATAGCGGGGGGACGCGAGCAGTACTTC
j_call: TRBJ2-7
d_call: TRBD2
clone_size: NA
v_call: TRBV6-5

cdr3_aa: CASSQVGGTEFYNEQFF
cdr3_nt: TGCGCCAGCAGCCAAGTTGGCGGGACGGAATTCTACAATGAGCAGTTCTTC
j_call: TRBJ2-1
d_call: NA
clone_size: NA
v_call: TRBV4-1

cdr3_aa: CASSLDSGRVDEQYF
cdr3_nt: TGTGCCAGCAGCTTAGACTCTGGCAGGGTCGACGAGCAGTACTTC
j_call: TRBJ2-7
d_call: NA
clone_size: NA
v_call: TRBV7-2

cdr3_aa: CASSSGGGDTDTQYF
cdr3_nt: TGCGCCAGCAGCTCTGGTGGGGGGGACACAGATACGCAGTATTTT
j_call: TRBJ2-3
d_call: TRBD2
clone_size: NA
v_call: TRBV5-1

cdr3_aa: CAWSKGEYEQYF
cdr3_nt: TGTGCCTGGAGTAAGGGGGAGTACGAGCAGTACTTC
j_call: TRBJ2-7
d_call: NA
clone_size: NA
v_call: TRBV30

cdr3_aa: CASSFSDRGAGELFF
cdr3_nt: TGTGCCAGCAGCTTTAGTGACAGGGGCGCCGGGGAGCTGTTTTTT
j_call: TRBJ2-2
d_call: TRBD1
clone_size: NA
v_call: TRBV7-9

cdr3_aa: CASDSIGSGNTIYF
cdr3_nt: TGTGCCAGCGATAGCATCGGCTCTGGAAACACCATATATTTT
j_call: TRBJ1-3
d_call: NA
clone_size: NA
v_call: TRBV6-5

cdr3_aa: CASSTGTGGSGYTF
cdr3_nt: TGTGCCAGTAGTACCGGGACAGGGGGCTCTGGCTACACCTTC
j_call: TRBJ1-2
d_call: TRBD1
clone_size: NA
v_call: TRBV19

cdr3_aa: CASSQEAAGNTIYF
cdr3_nt: TGTGCCAGCAGCCAAGAAGCGGCCGGTAACACCATATATTTT
j_call: TRBJ1-3
d_call: NA
clone_size: NA
v_call: TRBV3-1/TRBV3-2

cdr3_aa: CASSYPAGPMGDTQYF
cdr3_nt: TGTGCCAGCAGTTACCCGGCGGGACCAATGGGAGATACGCAGTATTTT
j_call: TRBJ2-3
d_call: NA
clone_size: NA
v_call: TRBV6-2/TRBV6-3

cdr3_aa: CASSSREGRLAEAFF
cdr3_nt: TGTGCCAGCAGCTCCCGGGAGGGGAGGTTGGCTGAAGCTTTCTTT
j_call: TRBJ1-1
d_call: NA
clone_size: NA
v_call: TRBV7-2

cdr3_aa: CAWSKGYEQYF
cdr3_nt: TGTGCCTGGAGCAAGGGGTACGAGCAGTACTTC
j_call: TRBJ2-7
d_call: NA
clone_size: NA
v_call: TRBV30

cdr3_aa: CASSQGAGRPRYEQYF
cdr3_nt: TGCGCCAGCAGCCAAGGGGCAGGCCGGCCCCGCTACGAGCAGTACTTC
j_call: TRBJ2-7
d_call: NA
clone_size: NA
v_call: TRBV4-3

cdr3_aa: CASSLEVGDGTNTEAFF
cdr3_nt: TGTGCCAGCAGCTTAGAGGTTGGGGACGGAACGAACACTGAAGCTTTCTTT
j_call: TRBJ1-1
d_call: NA
clone_size: NA
v_call: TRBV7-2

cdr3_aa: CASSLAPGERQPQHF
cdr3_nt: TGCGCCAGCAGCTTGGCTCCGGGGGAGCGTCAGCCCCAGCATTTT
j_call: TRBJ1-5
d_call: NA
clone_size: NA
v_call: TRBV5-1

cdr3_aa: CASSDPGQGVQTQYF
cdr3_nt: TGTGCCAGCAGTGATCCGGGACAGGGGGTGCAGACCCAGTACTTC
j_call: TRBJ2-5
d_call: TRBD1
clone_size: NA
v_call: TRBV25-1

cdr3_aa: CASSLAAYNEQFF
cdr3_nt: TGTGCCAGCAGCTTAGCAGCGTACAATGAGCAGTTCTTC
j_call: TRBJ2-1
d_call: NA
clone_size: NA
v_call: TRBV7-9

cdr3_aa: CASSLRLWNEQFF
cdr3_nt: TGTGCCAGCAGCCTAAGGCTTTGGAATGAGCAGTTCTTC
j_call: TRBJ2-1
d_call: NA
clone_size: NA
v_call: TRBV4-2

cdr3_aa: CASGLAGGDLAKNIQYF
cdr3_nt: TGTGCCAGCGGACTGGCGGGAGGAGATCTAGCCAAAAACATTCAGTACTTC
j_call: TRBJ2-4
d_call: TRBD2
clone_size: NA
v_call: TRBV7-9

cdr3_aa: CASSYGLAGVSTGELFF
cdr3_nt: TGTGCCAGCAGCTATGGACTAGCGGGAGTATCCACCGGGGAGCTGTTTTTT
j_call: TRBJ2-2
d_call: TRBD2
clone_size: NA
v_call: TRBV11-2

cdr3_aa: CASGTGTNYGYTF
cdr3_nt: TGTGCTAGTGGCACCGGGACCAACTATGGCTACACCTTC
j_call: TRBJ1-2
d_call: NA
clone_size: few
v_call: TRBV12-5

cdr3_aa: CASSVSGLRYNEQFF
cdr3_nt: TGTGCCAGCAGCGTCTCGGGTCTTCGCTACAATGAGCAGTTCTTC
j_call: TRBJ2-1
d_call: NA
clone_size: NA
v_call: TRBV9

cdr3_aa: CASSGTSSAYTDTQYF
cdr3_nt: TGTGCCAGCAGTGGGACTAGCTCCGCGTACACAGATACGCAGTATTTT
j_call: TRBJ2-3
d_call: TRBD2
clone_size: NA
v_call: TRBV2

cdr3_aa: CASSPMEGNTGELFF
cdr3_nt: TGTGCCAGCTCACCAATGGAGGGGAACACCGGGGAGCTGTTTTTT
j_call: TRBJ2-2
d_call: NA
clone_size: NA
v_call: TRBV18

cdr3_aa: CASSVDGLAHNEQFF
cdr3_nt: TGTGCCAGCAGCGTCGACGGACTAGCCCACAATGAGCAGTTCTTC
j_call: TRBJ2-1
d_call: TRBD2
clone_size: NA
v_call: TRBV6-5

cdr3_aa: CASSQGTGRHEQYF
cdr3_nt: TGTGCCAGCAGCCAAGGGACAGGGAGGCACGAGCAGTACTTC
j_call: TRBJ2-7
d_call: TRBD1
clone_size: NA
v_call: TRBV3-1/TRBV3-2

cdr3_aa: CATSHNGYGYTF
cdr3_nt: TGTGCCACCAGCCACAATGGCTATGGCTACACCTTC
j_call: TRBJ1-2
d_call: NA
clone_size: NA
v_call: TRBV24-1

cdr3_aa: CASSLGTIYGELFF
cdr3_nt: TGCGCCAGCAGCTTGGGGACTATCTACGGGGAGCTGTTTTTT
j_call: TRBJ2-2
d_call: NA
clone_size: NA
v_call: TRBV5-1

cdr3_aa: CASSGNGGQGGEKLFF
cdr3_nt: TGTGCCAGCAGCGGGAATGGGGGACAGGGAGGAGAAAAACTGTTTTTT
j_call: TRBJ1-4
d_call: TRBD1
clone_size: NA
v_call: TRBV2

cdr3_aa: CASSPRTGFEKLFF
cdr3_nt: TGTGCCAGCAGCCCGAGGACAGGATTTGAAAAACTGTTTTTT
j_call: TRBJ1-4
d_call: TRBD1
clone_size: NA
v_call: TRBV5-8

cdr3_aa: CAWSPDPFTYGYTF
cdr3_nt: TGTGCCTGGAGTCCCGATCCTTTTACCTATGGCTACACCTTC
j_call: TRBJ1-2
d_call: NA
clone_size: NA
v_call: TRBV30

cdr3_aa: CASSKASNGSGETQYF
cdr3_nt: TGTGCCAGCAGCAAAGCCTCTAACGGGAGTGGGGAGACCCAGTACTTC
j_call: TRBJ2-5
d_call: NA
clone_size: few
v_call: TRBV21-1

cdr3_aa: CASSPFGQGFLGQYF
cdr3_nt: TGTGCCAGCTCACCATTCGGACAGGGCTTTTTGGGGCAGTATTTT
j_call: TRBJ2-3
d_call: TRBD1
clone_size: NA
v_call: TRBV18

cdr3_aa: CASRAFSGNTIYF
cdr3_nt: TGTGCCAGCAGAGCGTTCTCTGGAAACACCATATATTTT
j_call: TRBJ1-3
d_call: NA
clone_size: NA
v_call: TRBV3-1/TRBV3-2

cdr3_aa: CASSKSRTFEAFF
cdr3_nt: TGTGCCAGCAGCAAAAGCCGGACCTTTGAAGCTTTCTTT
j_call: TRBJ1-1
d_call: NA
clone_size: NA
v_call: TRBV21-1

cdr3_aa: CSASWQGHYGYTF
cdr3_nt: TGCAGTGCTAGTTGGCAGGGACACTATGGCTACACCTTC
j_call: TRBJ1-2
d_call: NA
clone_size: NA
v_call: TRBV20-1

cdr3_aa: CASSSRVNTEAFF
cdr3_nt: TGTGCCAGTAGTAGCAGGGTGAACACTGAAGCTTTCTTT
j_call: TRBJ1-1
d_call: NA
clone_size: NA
v_call: TRBV19

cdr3_aa: CASSALYEQYF
cdr3_nt: TGTGCCAGCAGTGCGTTGTACGAGCAGTACTTC
j_call: TRBJ2-7
d_call: NA
clone_size: NA
v_call: TRBV6-6

cdr3_aa: CATSRGRGTSGRGETQYF
cdr3_nt: TGTGCCACCAGCAGAGGCCGAGGGACTAGCGGGAGAGGAGAGACCCAGTACTTC
j_call: TRBJ2-5
d_call: TRBD2
clone_size: NA
v_call: TRBV15

cdr3_aa: CASSLDTQPQHF
cdr3_nt: TGTGCCAGCAGCTTAGACACTCAGCCCCAGCATTTT
j_call: TRBJ1-5
d_call: NA
clone_size: NA
v_call: TRBV7-2

cdr3_aa: CASSLGPDRYNEQFF
cdr3_nt: TGTGCCAGCAGCTTGGGACCGGACAGGTACAATGAGCAGTTCTTC
j_call: TRBJ2-1
d_call: TRBD1
clone_size: NA
v_call: TRBV5-5

cdr3_aa: CASSATAGTDTQYF
cdr3_nt: TGCGCCAGCAGCGCAACAGCGGGCACAGATACGCAGTATTTT
j_call: TRBJ2-3
d_call: NA
clone_size: once
v_call: TRBV5-1

cdr3_aa: CASSEPDRDQVSGELFF
cdr3_nt: TGTGCCAGCAGTGAACCTGACAGGGATCAAGTTTCCGGGGAGCTGTTTTTT
j_call: TRBJ2-2
d_call: TRBD1
clone_size: NA
v_call: TRBV2

cdr3_aa: CASSPGDGYGYTF
cdr3_nt: TGTGCCAGCAGCCCAGGGGACGGCTATGGCTACACCTTC
j_call: TRBJ1-2
d_call: NA
clone_size: NA
v_call: TRBV7-3